What follows describes a single T cell receptor beta chain. The specificity of this receptor is unknown. No quality values exist for individual bases; no much larger clone is one base distant. The data belong to a study of T cell clonotyping in hematopoietic cell transplantation (dated by TCRdb to the early 2020s). Broadly, across the study: Pretransplant samples from recipients were collected after cytoreduction. Recruitment of patients ran from late 2015 to early 2017, and follow-up continued until late 2020 or until death. The study collected approximately 130 blood samples from approximately 35 consecutive transplant recipients and their related donors.

The junction carries 9 bases between V and J, which are trimmed by 5 bases and 7 bases respectively. CDR1 and CDR2, looked up from the germline V gene, are SGHTA and FQGTGA. The CDR3 runs 12 residues from the cysteine to the phenylalanine. Of all the DNA, just the CDR3 is kept, 36 bases in frame from base 1. With the immunoSEQ assay, which is a bias-controlled multiplex PCR relying on V- and J-specific primers, TCR beta CDR3 regions were amplified from genomic DNA. In a second PCR step, the CDR3 amplicons were tagged with a proprietary barcode plus Illumina adapter sequences. An Illumina MiSeq instrument was used to sequence the CDR3 libraries. Turning to the authors' computational methods: Export and quality control were performed with immunoSEQ Analyzer 3.0, and downstream analyses were performed with R Bioconductor and Immunarch. Repertoire metrics were calculated using only productive rearrangements within the normalized downsampled data set. In the normalized cohort, a clonotype counted as pathologically expanded if the clonotype was larger than 5 templates. The Inverse Simpson Index was used to measure repertoire diversity. CMV-specificity analyses were carried out on the non-normalized data set to capture all clonotypes. TCRdb limited this immuneACCESS table to in-frame rearrangements with V and J called. A share of clones is missing; checked studies link under half to unresolved V genes, and the rest is unexplained. That table is the source of V, J and clone size, and D and trimming were worked out from the DNA. The sample table lists some 16,000 clones, 93% of them with a count of one. The ten top clones hold under 2% of the sample.

The label giving this sample's time point can be read as: recipient sample about 28 days before transplant, after cytoreduction. Blood samples were obtained from recipients approximately 28 days before transplant and at days 30, 100 and 180 after transplant. Using Nuclei Lysis Solution, genomic DNA was extracted from unfractionated peripheral blood mononuclear cells that were either fresh or cryopreserved. General study outcomes and caveats: Only a small fraction of recipient repertoires overlapped donor repertoires, with over 97% appearing de novo at the given depth. Donor and pretransplant recipient Inverse Simpson Index values predicted broader posttransplant TCR repertoire diversity. The sample size was limited, and because cells were not sorted, the contributions of CD4 and CD8 repertoires could not be separated. After transplant, TCR diversity in recipients dropped, and pathologically expanded clonotypes increased progressively from day 30 to day 180.

The source was peripheral blood mononuclear cells, collected before stem cell transplant. The V and J segments used are TRBV7-3 and TRBJ2-4, with the D gene too uncertain to name. This TCR was recovered from a man younger than 35 with biphenotypic leukemia. Some clones in this sample may be carry-over from other donors' samples. The CDR3 has the sequence CASSPGSNIQYF. The sequenced DNA is TGTGCCAGCAGCCCAGGAAGCAACATTCAGTACTTC.